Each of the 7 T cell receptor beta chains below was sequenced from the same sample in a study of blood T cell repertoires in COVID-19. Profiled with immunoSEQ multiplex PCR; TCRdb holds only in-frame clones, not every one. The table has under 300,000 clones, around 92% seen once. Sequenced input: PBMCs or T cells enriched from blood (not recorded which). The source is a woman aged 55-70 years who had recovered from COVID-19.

The CDR3 spells CASSKPDRVDQPQHF. The CDR3 coding sequence is TGTGCCAGCAGTAAGCCCGACAGGGTTGATCAGCCCCAGCATTTT. The chain recombines TRBV28 with TRBJ1-5, with 7 bases identical to TRBD1. The CDR3 sequence is 15 residues long. Germline lookup yields CDR1 MDHEN and CDR2 SYDVKM. Trimming cost V 5 bases and J 5 bases; bases outside gene matches: 9.

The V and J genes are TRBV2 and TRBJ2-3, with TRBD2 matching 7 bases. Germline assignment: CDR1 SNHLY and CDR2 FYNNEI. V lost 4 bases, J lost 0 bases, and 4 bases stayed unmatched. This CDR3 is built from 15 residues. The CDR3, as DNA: TGTGCCAGCAGTGCCGGGGGGATTAGCACAGATACGCAGTATTTT. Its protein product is CASSAGGISTDTQYF.

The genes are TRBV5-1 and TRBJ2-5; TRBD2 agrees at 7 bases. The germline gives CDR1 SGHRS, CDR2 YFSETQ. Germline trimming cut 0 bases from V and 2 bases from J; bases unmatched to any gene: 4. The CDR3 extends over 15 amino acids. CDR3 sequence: CASSLGASGQETQYF. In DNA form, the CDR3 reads TGCGCCAGCAGCTTGGGGGCTAGCGGACAAGAGACCCAGTACTTC.

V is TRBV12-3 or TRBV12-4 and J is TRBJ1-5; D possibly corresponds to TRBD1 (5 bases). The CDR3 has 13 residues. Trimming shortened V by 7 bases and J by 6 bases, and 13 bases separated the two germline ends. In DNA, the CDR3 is TGTGCCAGCACCCAGGGTCTCGGTCAGCCCCAGCATTTT. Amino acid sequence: CASTQGLGQPQHF.

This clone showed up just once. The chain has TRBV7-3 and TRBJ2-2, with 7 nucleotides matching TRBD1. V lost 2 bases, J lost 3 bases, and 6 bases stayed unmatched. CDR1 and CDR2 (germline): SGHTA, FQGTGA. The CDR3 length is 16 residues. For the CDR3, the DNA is TGTGCCAGCAGCTTATACGTGACAGGGCACACCGGGGAGCTGTTTTTT. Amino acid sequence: CASSLYVTGHTGELFF.

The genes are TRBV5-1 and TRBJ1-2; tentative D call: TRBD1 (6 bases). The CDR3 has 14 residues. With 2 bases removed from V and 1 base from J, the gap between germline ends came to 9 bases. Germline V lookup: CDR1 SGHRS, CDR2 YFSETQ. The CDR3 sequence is CASSFTDSNYGYTF. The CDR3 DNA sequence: TGCGCCAGCAGCTTTACGGACAGTAACTATGGCTACACCTTC.

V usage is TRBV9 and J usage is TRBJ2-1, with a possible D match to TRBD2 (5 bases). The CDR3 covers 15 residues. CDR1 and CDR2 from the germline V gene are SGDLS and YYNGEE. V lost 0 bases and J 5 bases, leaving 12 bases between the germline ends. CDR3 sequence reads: CASSVEASRNNEQFF. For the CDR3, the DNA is TGTGCCAGCAGCGTAGAGGCTAGCAGAAACAATGAGCAGTTCTTC.